A single sample gave rise to the 22 T cell receptor beta chains below, sequenced in a study of T cell repertoires in cytomegalovirus infection. What these receptors recognize is not known. A single record per CDR3 protein comes from TCRdb applying MiXCR to the reads. The data show about 890,000 distinct CDR3 sequences, 25% to 40% seen once. The input for sequencing was cultured CD8+ T cells from PBMCs, taken from culture after CMV antigen stimulation. The receptors shown here come from a human donor in good health (CMV status not recorded). Some clones in this sample may be carry-over from other donors' samples.

The chain couples TRBV29-1 to TRBJ2-3; D gene ambiguous. This CDR3 contains 13 residues. The V gene lost 3 bases and the J gene lost 3 bases, with 10 bases spanning the gap. In germline, CDR1 is SQVTM, CDR2 ANQGSEA. For the CDR3, the DNA is TGCAGCGTTGAGTCTAGTCAGACAGATACGCAGTATTTT. Its translation is CSVESSQTDTQYF.

The rearrangement links TRBV7-6 to TRBJ1-2; 7 bases agree with TRBD1. The junction had 10 bases not matched to a gene; V was cut back by 2 bases and J by 7 bases. CDR1 and CDR2 from the germline V gene are SGHVS and FNYEAQ. The CDR3 totals 15 residues. CDR3: CASSLLTGDLGGYTF. The CDR3 DNA sequence: TGTGCCAGCAGCTTACTAACAGGGGATCTGGGTGGCTACACCTTC.

The CDR3 loop is CASSLWGGGIADTQYF. DNA of the CDR3: TGTGCCAGCAGCTTATGGGGGGGGGGGATTGCAGATACGCAGTATTTT. The chain joins TRBV7-2 to TRBJ2-3; 7 bases are a match to TRBD2. J gave up 4 bases and V 2 bases, and 9 bases lay outside the gene matches. CDR1 and CDR2 from the germline V gene are SGHTA and FQGNSA. This CDR3 has 16 residues. Full variable domain (remainder filled in from reference TRBV7-2 and TRBJ2-3): GAGVSQSPSNKVTEKGKDVELRCDPISGHTALYWYRQSLGQGLEFLIYFQGNSAPDKSGLPSDRFSAERTGGSVSTLTIQRTQQEDSAVYLCASSLWGGGIADTQYFGPGTRLTVL.

This chain joins TRBV20-1 and TRBJ2-1; 9 bases map to TRBD2. This CDR3 has 15 residues. The germline V gene encodes CDR1 DFQATT and CDR2 SNEGSKA (reference sequence). The J segment lost 5 bases and the V segment lost 0 bases, leaving 5 bases of the junction unmatched. The CDR3 nucleotides read TGCAGTGCTAGAGATACGGTAGCGGGGGACAATGAGCAGTTCTTC. It specifies CSARDTVAGDNEQFF.

A few counts support this clonotype. V gene TRBV12-3 or TRBV12-4 combines with J gene TRBJ2-1, with a weak D call TRBD1 (5 bases). The CDR3 sequence is 13 residues long. The V gene lost 6 bases and the J gene lost 8 bases, with 14 bases spanning the gap. CDR3 bases: TGTGCCAGCAGAGCAGGGTCACAATATGAGCAGTTCTTC. Residues: CASRAGSQYEQFF.

This clonotype was seen only a few times. The CDR3 protein is CSARDYTRTDTQYF. CDR3 nucleotide sequence: TGCAGTGCTAGAGACTATACGAGGACAGATACGCAGTATTTT. This chain connects TRBV20-1 to TRBJ2-3; D unresolved. Trimming removed 0 bases from V and 3 bases from J, with 10 bases in between. The germline V gene has CDR1 DFQATT and CDR2 SNEGSKA (reference sequence). This CDR3 spans 14 amino acids.

In this sample, this clonotype turned up a few times. The chain couples TRBV12-3 or TRBV12-4 to TRBJ2-1, with 8 bases that match TRBD1. The CDR3 is 14 residues long. J gave up 7 bases and V 3 bases, and 5 bases lay outside the gene matches. The CDR3 DNA reads TGTGCCAGCAGTTTCTGGACAGGGAAAAATGAGCAGTTCTTC. This translates into CASSFWTGKNEQFF.

Notes on this clonotype: It is likely a read error, because the conserved phenylalanine at the end of the CDR3 is missing. CDR3 in amino acids: CASRNRDGDHSGANVLTS. The CDR3 DNA reads TGTGCCAGCAGAAACCGGGACGGAGACCACTCTGGGGCCAACGTCCTGACTTCC. The chain couples TRBV7-9 to TRBJ2-6; D could derive from TRBD1 or TRBD2 (5 bases each). Per the germline V gene, CDR1 is SEHNR and CDR2 is FQNEAQ (reference sequence). The CDR3 has 18 amino acids. V lost 6 bases and J 0 bases, leaving 18 bases between the germline ends.

This clonotype was recorded many times. The chain links TRBV7-6 to TRBJ2-3; 7 nucleotides match TRBD1. The CDR3 covers 17 residues. J was trimmed by 0 bases and V by 3 bases; bases with no gene match: 9. Germline V gene lookup returns CDR1 SGHVS and CDR2 FNYEAQ. The CDR3 here is CASSFQQPGQSTDTQYF. The CDR3 DNA reads as TGTGCCAGCAGCTTTCAACAACCGGGACAGAGCACAGATACGCAGTATTTT.

Here the CDR3 reads CASSQIHPDNGETQYF. DNA for the CDR3: TGCGCCAGCAGCCAAATACATCCGGATAACGGAGAGACCCAGTACTTC. The chain is built from TRBV4-1 and TRBJ2-5; D is ambiguous. The germline gives CDR1 MGHRA, CDR2 YSYEKL. This CDR3 has 16 residues. The germline V and J ends were trimmed by 2 bases and 4 bases, with 17 bases remaining between them.

This clonotype was recorded at least ten times. The J gene is TRBJ2-5, the V gene TRBV28; 7 positions agree with TRBD2. The V segment lost 7 bases and the J segment 0 bases; nucleotides outside the gene matches: 14. Germline loops: CDR1 MDHEN, CDR2 SYDVKM. The CDR3 has 17 amino acids. This CDR3 reads CASTSAFLGGYQETQYF. CDR3 sequence (DNA): TGTGCCAGCACCTCAGCCTTCCTCGGGGGGTACCAAGAGACCCAGTACTTC.

Comments on this clonotype: One base away lies a much larger clone, so this may be a sequencing read error. This chain joins TRBV28 and TRBJ2-1, with unresolved D. This CDR3 comprises 13 residues. Germline-derived CDR1 and CDR2 are MDHEN and SYDVKM. V was clipped by 3 bases and J by 8 bases, with 11 bases between them. Written as DNA, the CDR3 is TGTGCCAGCAGTTTTTATCCGGGCTATGAGCAGTTCTTC. This gives the protein CASSFYPGYEQFF.

This chain uses TRBV4-3 with TRBJ2-3, with D possibly matching TRBD2 (6 bases). With 2 bases removed from V and 11 bases from J, the gap between germline ends came to 29 bases. The germline V gene has CDR1 LGHNA and CDR2 YSLEER. The CDR3 sequence is 18 residues long. The CDR3 DNA reads as TGCGCCAGCAGCCAATCTTCACTCCCGGGACTCGGGATACGCGGGCAGTATTTT. Its translation: CASSQSSLPGLGIRGQYF.

This clonotype appeared a few times. CDR3 protein: CASSAGTESSYEQYV. DNA for the CDR3: TGTGCCAGCAGCGCTGGGACAGAGAGCTCCTACGAGCAGTACGTC. The rearrangement links TRBV7-6 to TRBJ2-7; TRBD1 matches at 7 bases. Trimming took 5 bases from V and 0 from J; bases not matched to a gene: 7. The germline V gene has CDR1 SGHVS and CDR2 FNYEAQ. The CDR3 contains 15 residues.

This clonotype was counted many times. The V call is TRBV7-6, the J call TRBJ1-6; D unresolved. The V end was cut by 1 base, the J end by 0 bases, with 4 bases between. From germline, CDR1 is SGHVS and CDR2 FNYEAQ. The CDR3 has 15 amino acids. The CDR3 DNA sequence: TGTGCCAGCAGCTTAGACAGCTCCTATAATTCACCCCTCCACTTT. Translated, it gives CASSLDSSYNSPLHF.

As DNA, the CDR3 is TGTGCCAGCAGTGCAGTAGTGAGGTCACCCCTCCACTTT. Residues: CASSAVVRSPLHF. The V and J genes are TRBV2 and TRBJ1-6, with D uncertain. CDR1 SNHLY and CDR2 FYNNEI come from the germline V gene. The CDR3 covers 13 residues. V lost 4 bases and J lost 10, with 11 bases in between.

In nucleotides, the CDR3 is TGTGCCAGCAGCAGACCTAGCGGGGGGGGGAACAATGAGCAGTTCTTC. Amino acids: CASSRPSGGGNNEQFF. The chain employs TRBV7-3 and TRBJ2-1; TRBD2 matches at 12 bases. CDR3 length: 16 amino acids. Germline V gene data show CDR1 as SGHTA and CDR2 as FQGTGA. V dropped 5 bases and J dropped 5; count of bases not matched to a gene: 7.

This clonotype has at least ten counts. The chain combines TRBV7-2 with TRBJ2-1, with D perhaps given as TRBD1 or TRBD2 (6 bases each). V was trimmed by 5 bases and J by 3 bases, leaving 23 bases between them. Looked up from germline, CDR1 is SGHTA and CDR2 is FQGNSA. The CDR3 sequence is 18 residues long. CDR3 residues: CASSRKGPEGGNYNEQFF. In nucleotides, the CDR3 is TGTGCCAGCAGCCGCAAAGGGCCTGAGGGGGGCAACTACAATGAGCAGTTCTTC.

This clonotype was observed many times. The chain joins TRBV7-8 to TRBJ2-7; D ambiguous. Germline V gene lookup returns CDR1 SGHVS and CDR2 FQNEAQ. The CDR3 extends over 13 amino acids. Trimming removed 5 bases at V and 3 bases at J, with 11 bases between. The CDR3 bases are TGTGCCAGCAGCGCACCCGGATACTACGAGCAGTACTTC. Translated, it gives CASSAPGYYEQYF.

This sequence joins TRBV4-2 and TRBJ2-7, with 7 bases that match TRBD1. The CDR3 is made up of 15 amino acids. From germline, CDR1 is LGHNA and CDR2 YNFKEQ. V was pared by 5 bases and J by 1 base, with 8 bases of the junction left unmatched. CDR3 protein: CASSYLLGQSYEQYV. As DNA, the CDR3 is TGTGCCAGCAGCTACCTATTGGGACAGTCCTACGAGCAGTACGTC.

The CDR3 is CASSLRGVSYEQYV. CDR3 DNA sequence: TGTGCCAGCAGTCTGAGGGGAGTCTCCTACGAGCAGTACGTC. The rearrangement uses TRBV27 and TRBJ2-7, with D possibly being TRBD1 or TRBD2 (5 bases each). Germline V gene data show CDR1 as MNHEY and CDR2 as SMNVEV (reference sequence). This CDR3 is built from 14 residues. V was clipped by 5 bases and J by 0 bases, with 11 bases between them.

The chain joins TRBV5-1 to TRBJ2-7; 7 bases fit TRBD1. This CDR3 comprises 13 residues. Germline V CDR1 and CDR2: SGHRS, YFSETQ. Trimming cost V 2 bases and J 6 bases; bases outside gene matches: 5. The CDR3 nucleotides are TGCGCCAGCAGCTTTACAGGGGTGGGCGAGCAGTACGTC. Residues: CASSFTGVGEQYV.